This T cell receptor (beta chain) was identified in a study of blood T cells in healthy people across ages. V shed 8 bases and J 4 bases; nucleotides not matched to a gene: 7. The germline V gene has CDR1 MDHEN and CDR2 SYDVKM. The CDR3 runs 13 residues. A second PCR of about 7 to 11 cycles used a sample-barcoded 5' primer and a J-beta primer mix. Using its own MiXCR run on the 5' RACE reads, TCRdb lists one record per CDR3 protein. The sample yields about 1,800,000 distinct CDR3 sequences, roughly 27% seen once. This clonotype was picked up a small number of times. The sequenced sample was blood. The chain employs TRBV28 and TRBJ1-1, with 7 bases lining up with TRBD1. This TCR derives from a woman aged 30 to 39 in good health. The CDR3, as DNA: TGTGCCAGCCGAGGGGGCTTTGGCACTGAAGCTTTCTTT. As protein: CASRGGFGTEAFF.